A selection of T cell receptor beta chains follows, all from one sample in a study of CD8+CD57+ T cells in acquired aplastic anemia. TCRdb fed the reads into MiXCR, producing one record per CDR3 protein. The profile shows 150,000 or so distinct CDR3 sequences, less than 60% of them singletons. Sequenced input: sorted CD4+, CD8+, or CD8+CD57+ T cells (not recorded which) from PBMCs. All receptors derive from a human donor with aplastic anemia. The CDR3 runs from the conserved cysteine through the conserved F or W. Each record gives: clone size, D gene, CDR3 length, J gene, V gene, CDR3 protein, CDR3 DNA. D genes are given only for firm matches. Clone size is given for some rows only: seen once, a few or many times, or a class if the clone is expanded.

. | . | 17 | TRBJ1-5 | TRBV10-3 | CAISESMHWIRDQPQHF | TGTGCCATCAGTGAGTCGATGCATTGGATTAGGGATCAGCCCCAGCATTTT
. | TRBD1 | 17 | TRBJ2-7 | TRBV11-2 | CASSLVTGRFRFYEQYF | TGTGCCAGCAGCTTGGTGACAGGGAGATTTAGGTTCTACGAGCAGTACTTC
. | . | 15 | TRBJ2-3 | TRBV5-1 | CASSPSPTRTDTQYF | TGCGCCAGCAGTCCCTCTCCGACGCGCACAGATACGCAGTATTTT
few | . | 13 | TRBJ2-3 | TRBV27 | CASSFSGGDTQYF | TGTGCCAGCAGTTTTTCAGGCGGAGATACGCAGTATTTT
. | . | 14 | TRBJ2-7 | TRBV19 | CASSIRDGSYEQYF | TGTGCCAGTAGTATACGGGACGGTTCCTACGAGCAGTACTTC
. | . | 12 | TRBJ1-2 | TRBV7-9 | CASRKGVDGYTF | TGTGCCAGCAGAAAGGGGGTAGACGGCTACACCTTC
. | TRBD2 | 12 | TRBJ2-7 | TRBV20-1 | CSQGRGLYEQYF | TGCAGCCAAGGGAGGGGCCTCTACGAGCAGTACTTC
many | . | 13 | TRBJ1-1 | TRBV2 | CASSDYLSKGAFF | TGTGCCAGCAGTGACTATCTATCGAAGGGAGCTTTCTTT
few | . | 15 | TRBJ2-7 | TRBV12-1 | CASSFAAGGEYEQYF | TGTGCCAGCAGCTTTGCGGCAGGGGGCGAGTACGAGCAGTACTTC
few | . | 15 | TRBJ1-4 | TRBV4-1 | CASSRSQREGEKLFF | TGCGCCAGCAGCCGGAGCCAGAGGGAGGGTGAAAAACTGTTTTTT
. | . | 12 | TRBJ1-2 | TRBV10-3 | CAISGAAYGYTF | TGTGCCATCAGCGGGGCGGCCTATGGCTACACCTTC
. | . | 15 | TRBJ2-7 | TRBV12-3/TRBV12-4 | CASSHIKQGVYEQYF | TGTGCCAGCAGCCACATAAAACAGGGCGTTTACGAGCAGTACTTC
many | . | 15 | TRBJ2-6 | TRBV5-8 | CAPGRGLGGANVLTF | TGTGCCCCAGGCCGGGGGCTCGGAGGGGCCAACGTCCTGACTTTC
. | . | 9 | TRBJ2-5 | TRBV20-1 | CRVGGTQYF | TGCAGGGTTGGAGGGACCCAGTACTTC
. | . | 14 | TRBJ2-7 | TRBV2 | CASSVRVRTYEQYF | TGTGCCAGCAGTGTCAGAGTCAGGACCTACGAGCAGTACTTC
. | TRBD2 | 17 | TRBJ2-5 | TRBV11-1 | CASRPGTSGGRQETQYF | TGTGCCAGCAGACCCGGGACTAGCGGGGGGCGACAAGAGACCCAGTACTTC
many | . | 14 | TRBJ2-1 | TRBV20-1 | CSARDQGSYNEQFF | TGCAGTGCTAGAGACCAGGGTTCATACAATGAGCAGTTCTTC
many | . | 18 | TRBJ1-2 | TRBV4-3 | CASSQYKAGSWGEDGYTF | TGCGCCAGCAGCCAGTATAAGGCAGGGTCTTGGGGAGAGGATGGCTACACCTTC
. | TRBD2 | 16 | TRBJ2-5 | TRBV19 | CASSTPFTSGRETQYF | TGTGCCAGTAGTACCCCATTCACTAGCGGGAGAGAGACCCAGTACTTC
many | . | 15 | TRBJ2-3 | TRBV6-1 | CASSEAEQGADTQYF | TGTGCCAGCAGTGAAGCGGAGCAGGGTGCAGATACGCAGTATTTT
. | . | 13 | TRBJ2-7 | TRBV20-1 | CSAPRTVGFEQYF | TGCAGTGCCCCTAGGACCGTCGGGTTCGAGCAGTACTTC
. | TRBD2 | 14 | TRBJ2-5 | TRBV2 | CASSEASGQETQYF | TGTGCCAGCAGTGAGGCTAGCGGACAAGAGACCCAGTACTTC
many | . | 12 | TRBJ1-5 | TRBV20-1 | CSARGENQPQHF | TGCAGTGCTAGAGGGGAGAATCAGCCCCAGCATTTT
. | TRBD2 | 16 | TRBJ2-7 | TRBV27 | CASSPTSGGLSYEQYF | TGTGCCAGCAGTCCGACTAGCGGGGGACTCTCCTACGAGCAGTACTTC
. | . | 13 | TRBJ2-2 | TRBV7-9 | CASSLEGLGELFF | TGTGCCAGCAGCTTAGAGGGCCTCGGGGAGCTGTTTTTT
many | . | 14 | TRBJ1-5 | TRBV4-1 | CASSQGDSNQPQHF | TGCGCCAGCAGCCAAGGGGACAGCAATCAGCCCCAGCATTTT
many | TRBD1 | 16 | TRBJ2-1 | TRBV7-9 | CASSPRWGQGRSEQFF | TGTGCCAGCAGCCCCCGATGGGGACAGGGTCGCAGTGAGCAGTTCTTC
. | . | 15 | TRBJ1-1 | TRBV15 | CATSSLARGNTEAFF | TGTGCCACCAGCAGCTTAGCCAGGGGGAACACTGAAGCTTTCTTT
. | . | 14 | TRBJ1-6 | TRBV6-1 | CASSTTVAKSPLHF | TGTGCCAGCAGCACGACAGTGGCCAAATCACCCCTCCACTTT
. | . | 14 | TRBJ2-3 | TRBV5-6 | CASSFAGAVDTQYF | TGTGCCAGCAGCTTCGCAGGGGCCGTGGATACGCAGTATTTT
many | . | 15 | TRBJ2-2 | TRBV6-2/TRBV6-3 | CASRRTTVNTGELFF | TGTGCCAGCAGGCGGACTACCGTCAACACCGGGGAGCTGTTTTTT
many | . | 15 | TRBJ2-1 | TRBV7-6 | CASSLFTPTGDEQFF | TGTGCCAGCAGCTTATTCACCCCGACTGGTGATGAGCAGTTCTTC
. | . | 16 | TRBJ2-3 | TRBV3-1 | CASSQGSGGGTDTQYF | TGTGCCAGCAGCCAAGGGTCCGGGGGAGGCACAGATACGCAGTATTTT
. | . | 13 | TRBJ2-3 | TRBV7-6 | CASSETETDTQYF | TGTGCCAGCAGCGAGACGGAGACAGATACGCAGTATTTT
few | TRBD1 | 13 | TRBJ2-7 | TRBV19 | CASSTGTVYEQYF | TGTGCCAGTAGTACAGGGACAGTATACGAGCAGTACTTC
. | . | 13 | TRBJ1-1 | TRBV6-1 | CASNQKRHTEAFF | TGTGCCAGCAACCAAAAGAGGCACACTGAAGCTTTCTTT
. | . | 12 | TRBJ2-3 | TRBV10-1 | CASSESADTQYF | TGCGCCAGCAGTGAGTCAGCAGATACGCAGTATTTT
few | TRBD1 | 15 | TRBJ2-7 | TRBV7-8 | CASSMPGQRSYEQYF | TGTGCCAGCAGCATGCCGGGACAGCGCTCCTACGAGCAGTACTTC
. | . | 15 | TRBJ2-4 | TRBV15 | CATSSTLLAKNIQYF | TGTGCCACCAGCAGCACCCTTTTAGCCAAAAACATTCAGTACTTC
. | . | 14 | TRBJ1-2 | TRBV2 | CASSLQLANYGFTF | TGTGCCAGCAGCCTACAGCTAGCTAACTATGGCTTCACCTTC
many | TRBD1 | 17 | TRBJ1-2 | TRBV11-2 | CASSSDPGQGAIYGYTF | TGTGCCAGCAGCTCCGACCCAGGACAGGGGGCCATCTATGGCTACACCTTC
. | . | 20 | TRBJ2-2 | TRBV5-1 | CASSGEGKSRGGVNTGELFF | TGCGCCAGCAGCGGTGAGGGGAAGAGTCGCGGAGGAGTGAACACCGGGGAGCTGTTTTTT
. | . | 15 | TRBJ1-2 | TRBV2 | CASSRQREGGYGYTF | TGTGCCAGCAGTCGCCAGCGAGAAGGGGGCTATGGCTACACCTTC
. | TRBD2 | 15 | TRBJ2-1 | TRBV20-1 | CSARGGSGRANEQFF | TGCAGTGCTAGAGGGGGTAGCGGGAGGGCCAATGAGCAGTTCTTC
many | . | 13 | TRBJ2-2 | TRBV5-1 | CASSIDITGELFF | TGCGCCAGCAGCATCGATATTACCGGGGAGCTGTTTTTT
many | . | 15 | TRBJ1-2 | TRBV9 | CASSARPGQPQGYTF | TGTGCCAGCAGCGCCCGCCCCGGACAGCCCCAGGGCTACACCTTC
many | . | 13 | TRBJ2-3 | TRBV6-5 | CASSLNSADTQYF | TGTGCCAGCAGTTTGAACTCGGCGGATACGCAGTATTTT
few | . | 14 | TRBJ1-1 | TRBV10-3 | CAISEGQWNTEAFF | TGTGCCATCAGTGAGGGGCAGTGGAACACTGAAGCTTTCTTT
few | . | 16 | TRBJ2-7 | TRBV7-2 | CASSLSRRQKSYEQHF | TGTGCCAGCAGCTTATCCCGGCGCCAGAAATCCTACGAGCAGCACTTC
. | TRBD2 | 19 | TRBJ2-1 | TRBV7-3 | CASSLRRELAGVTGNEQFF | TGTGCCAGCAGCTTAAGAAGAGAACTAGCGGGGGTAACAGGGAATGAGCAGTTCTTC
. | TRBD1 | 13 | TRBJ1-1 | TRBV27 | CASRGTGDTEAFF | TGTGCCAGCAGGGGGACAGGGGACACTGAAGCTTTCTTT
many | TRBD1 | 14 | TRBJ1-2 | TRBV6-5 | CASSYSGQGDGYTF | TGTGCCAGCAGTTACTCGGGACAGGGGGACGGCTACACCTTC
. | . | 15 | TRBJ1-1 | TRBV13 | CASSFSGRANTEAFF | TGTGCCAGCAGCTTTTCCGGGCGGGCGAACACTGAAGCTTTCTTT
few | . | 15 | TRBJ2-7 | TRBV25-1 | CASSESQGGAYEQYF | TGTGCCAGCAGTGAATCCCAGGGGGGGGCCTACGAGCAGTACTTC
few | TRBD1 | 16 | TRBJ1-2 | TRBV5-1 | CASSPTLGQGADGYTF | TGCGCCAGCAGCCCAACATTAGGACAGGGGGCGGATGGCTACACCTTC
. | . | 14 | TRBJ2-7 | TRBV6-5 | CASSYSDSTYEQYF | TGTGCCAGCAGTTACTCGGACAGTACCTACGAGCAGTACTTC
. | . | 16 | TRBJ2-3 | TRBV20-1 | CSADGRGDTSTDTQYF | TGCAGTGCTGACGGACGCGGGGATACTAGCACAGATACGCAGTATTTT